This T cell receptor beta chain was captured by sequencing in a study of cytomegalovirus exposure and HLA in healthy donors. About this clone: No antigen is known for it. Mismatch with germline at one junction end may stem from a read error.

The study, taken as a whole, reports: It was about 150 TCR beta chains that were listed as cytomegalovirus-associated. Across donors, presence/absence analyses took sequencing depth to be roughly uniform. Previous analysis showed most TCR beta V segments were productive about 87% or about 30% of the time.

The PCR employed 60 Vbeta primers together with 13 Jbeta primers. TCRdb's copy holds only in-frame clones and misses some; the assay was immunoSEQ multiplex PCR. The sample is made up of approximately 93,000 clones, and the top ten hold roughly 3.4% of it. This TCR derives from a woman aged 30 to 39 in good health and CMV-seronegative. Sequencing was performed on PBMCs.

CDR3 region: CASSLSVRFRDNDSGNTIYF. CDR3 DNA sequence: TGTGCTAGCAGCCTTAGCGTACGCTTTAGGGACAACGACTCTGGAAACACCATATATTTT. The V gene is TRBV7-7, the J gene TRBJ1-3; TRBD1 might be the D (6 bases). The CDR3 is 20 amino acids. CDR1 is SSHAT and CDR2 is FNYEAQ in the germline V gene (reference sequence).